The rows below give T cell receptor beta chains drawn from one sample of a study of blood T cells in healthy people across ages. From the 5' RACE reads, TCRdb called clonotypes with MiXCR, one entry per CDR3 protein. This sample yields nearly 800,000 distinct CDR3 sequences, of which around a quarter are seen a single time; 3% to 4.5% belongs to the top ten. The same data also went into a second study, on T cells of mothers and their children.

Specimen: blood. The receptors come from a boy aged 10-17 years in good health. CDR3s include the opening cysteine and the closing phenylalanine or tryptophan. D genes are given only for firm matches. The listing skips clone size in some rows; elsewhere it reads once, few, many or a size class.

j_call	d_call	clone_size	cdr3_length	v_call	cdr3_nt	cdr3_aa
TRBJ2-2	-	few	13	TRBV13	TGTGCCAGCAGCCCCTTTACTGCCGGGGAGCTGTTTTTT	CASSPFTAGELFF
TRBJ2-1	TRBD2	-	14	TRBV29-1	TGCAGCTTCTTAGCGGGAGGCCCCTACAATGAGCAGTTCTTC	CSFLAGGPYNEQFF
TRBJ2-3	TRBD2	-	16	TRBV28	TGTGCCAGCAGTTTGCGGGAGGGCCAGGGCACAGATACGCAGTATTTT	CASSLREGQGTDTQYF
TRBJ2-1	TRBD2	-	16	TRBV12-3/TRBV12-4	TGTGCCAGCAGGACAACTAGCGGGGGGGTCTACAATGAGCAGTTCTTC	CASRTTSGGVYNEQFF
TRBJ2-3	TRBD2	few	17	TRBV24-1	TGTGCCACCAGTGATGCGACCCTAGCGGGGCCCACAGATACGCAGTATTTT	CATSDATLAGPTDTQYF
TRBJ1-1	-	few	13	TRBV20-1	TGCAGTGCTAGTCCCATGACGGACACTGAAGCTTTCTTT	CSASPMTDTEAFF
TRBJ1-5	-	-	14	TRBV20-1	TGCAGTGCCGGTGCCGAAGGGTGGCATCAGCCCCAGCATTTT	CSAGAEGWHQPQHF
TRBJ2-5	-	-	14	TRBV9	TGTGCCAGCAGCCCAGGGACCCTCTACGGGACCCAGTACTTC	CASSPGTLYGTQYF
TRBJ1-2	TRBD1	many	12	TRBV29-1	TGCAGCGTTGGCGGACAGGGGGGTGGCTACACCTTC	CSVGGQGGGYTF
TRBJ2-7	-	-	15	TRBV7-9	TGTGCCAGCAGCCCTCTCCCTACAGGCCCCTACGAGCAGTACTTC	CASSPLPTGPYEQYF
TRBJ1-1	-	few	15	TRBV28	TGTGCCAGCAGTACGCCGACGGCGGGGTACACTGAAGCTTTCTTT	CASSTPTAGYTEAFF
TRBJ2-7	-	few	15	TRBV7-2	TGTGCCAGCAGCTTAAACCCGGACACTACCTACGAGCAGTACTTC	CASSLNPDTTYEQYF
TRBJ2-1	-	few	16	TRBV6-2/TRBV6-3	TGTGCCAGCAGTAGGGGACTGCCGAGCTCCTACAATGAGCAGTTCTTC	CASSRGLPSSYNEQFF
TRBJ1-6	TRBD1	-	15	TRBV15	TGTGCCACCAGCAGCGGGACAGCCTATAATTCACCCCTCCACTTT	CATSSGTAYNSPLHF
TRBJ1-5	-	-	13	TRBV21-1	TGTGCCAGCAACCGCGGACAGTATCAGCCCCAGCATTTT	CASNRGQYQPQHF
TRBJ2-1	-	few	12	TRBV2	TGTGCCAGCAGTGAAGCGCCTCTGGGGCAGTTCTTC	CASSEAPLGQFF
TRBJ1-1	-	few	13	TRBV7-2	TGTGCCAGCAGCCCAAGTCCCCCGGGTGAAGCTTTCTTT	CASSPSPPGEAFF
TRBJ1-4	-	few	15	TRBV20-1	TGCAGTGCTAGAGATGAGGGCAGGGCGGACGAAAAACTGTTTTTT	CSARDEGRADEKLFF
TRBJ2-7	TRBD2	-	14	TRBV20-1	TGCAGTGCTAGAGAATTGGCGGGAGGGGTCGAGCAGTACTTC	CSARELAGGVEQYF
TRBJ1-1	TRBD1	few	15	TRBV18	TGTGCCAGCTCACCGAACAGGGGGGTGAACACTGAAGCTTTCTTT	CASSPNRGVNTEAFF
TRBJ2-1	-	-	20	TRBV4-3	TGCGCCAGCAGCCAAGATCGTGTTAAAGGGACCCCCTCTACCTACAATGAGCAGTTCTTC	CASSQDRVKGTPSTYNEQFF
TRBJ2-5	-	few	17	TRBV7-9	TGTGCCAGCAGCTCCCCCCGCAGGGGGAGGTTTCAAGAGACCCAGTACTTC	CASSSPRRGRFQETQYF
TRBJ1-1	-	-	12	TRBV29-1	TGCAGCGGCGTGGGGTCGGGCACTGAAGCTTTCTTT	CSGVGSGTEAFF
TRBJ1-1	TRBD1	-	15	TRBV7-9	TGTGCCAGCAGCCCTCCGACAGGGTACGGCACTGAAGCTTTCTTT	CASSPPTGYGTEAFF
TRBJ2-1	-	few	14	TRBV29-1	TGCAGCGTTGTGGGCAGGGATAACTACAATGAGCAGTTCTTC	CSVVGRDNYNEQFF
TRBJ2-5	-	few	15	TRBV24-1	TGTGCCACCAGTGATTCGGGGACCGTCCAAGAGACCCAGTACTTC	CATSDSGTVQETQYF
TRBJ2-4	TRBD2	few	17	TRBV5-6	TGTGCCAGCAGCTTCGGGCCTCTCCTTAGCGGGTTAAACATTCAGTACTTC	CASSFGPLLSGLNIQYF
TRBJ2-5	-	-	13	TRBV10-3	TGTGCCATCAGTGAGAGGCAGTCAGAGACCCAGTACTTC	CAISERQSETQYF
TRBJ2-3	-	few	13	TRBV6-2/TRBV6-3	TGTGCCAGCAGTGAAGATAGCACAGATACGCAGTATTTT	CASSEDSTDTQYF
TRBJ2-5	-	few	14	TRBV7-6	TGTGCCAGCCTACGGGGCAGGGGACAAGAGACCCAGTACTTC	CASLRGRGQETQYF
TRBJ2-2	-	-	16	TRBV29-1	TGCAGCGTTGAAGATTGGCAGGGGACGAACACCGGGGAGCTGTTTTTT	CSVEDWQGTNTGELFF
TRBJ2-3	TRBD1	-	15	TRBV5-1	TGCGCCAGCAGCCCCGGGACAGGGTTTGCAGATACGCAGTATTTT	CASSPGTGFADTQYF
TRBJ2-7	TRBD2	once	17	TRBV20-1	TGCAGTGCTAGAGATGGGACTAGCGGGAGGGTGTACTACGAGCAGTACTTC	CSARDGTSGRVYYEQYF
TRBJ2-3	TRBD1	-	14	TRBV29-1	TGCAGCGTTTTAGGGGACAGGGGCGCAGATACGCAGTATTTT	CSVLGDRGADTQYF
TRBJ2-5	-	few	14	TRBV6-2/TRBV6-3	TGTGCCAGCAGTTACTGGGGAATGCAAGAGACCCAGTACTTT	CASSYWGMQETQYF
TRBJ2-6	-	-	15	TRBV28	TGTGCCAGCAGTCTTATTTCTCTTGGGGCCAACGTCCTGACTTTC	CASSLISLGANVLTF
TRBJ2-1	TRBD2	-	12	TRBV10-3	TGTGCCATCAGGGGGACTAGCGATGAGCAGTTCTTC	CAIRGTSDEQFF
TRBJ1-1	TRBD1	few	14	TRBV6-5	TGCGCCAGCACCGCAGGGGGGGGGAACACTGAAGCTTTCTTT	CASTAGGGNTEAFF
TRBJ2-7	-	-	15	TRBV4-3	TGCGCCAGCAGCCAAGGGCCTGTGAGCTCCCACGAGCAGTACTTC	CASSQGPVSSHEQYF
TRBJ2-7	TRBD1	-	15	TRBV6-2/TRBV6-3	TGTGCCAGCAGTGATCCGGGACAGGGAGAGTACGAGCAGTACTTC	CASSDPGQGEYEQYF
TRBJ2-7	-	-	14	TRBV7-3	TGTGCCAGCAGCCCGTTCCTGGGCCCCTACGAGCAGTACTTC	CASSPFLGPYEQYF
TRBJ2-4	TRBD1	-	14	TRBV29-1	TGCAGCGTGGTACAGGGGGGAGCCAAAAACATTCAGTACTTC	CSVVQGGAKNIQYF
TRBJ2-7	-	-	14	TRBV20-1	TGCAGTGGAGCAGGAAAATCCCGTCCCTACGAGCAGTACTTC	CSGAGKSRPYEQYF
TRBJ1-4	-	-	14	TRBV5-4	TGTGCCAGCAGCGACCCGCGCGAAGGTGAAAAACTGTTTTTT	CASSDPREGEKLFF
TRBJ1-6	-	-	14	TRBV30	TGTGCCTGGAGCATCGGAGGATCGGGTTCACCCCTCCACTTT	CAWSIGGSGSPLHF
TRBJ1-2	TRBD1	few	16	TRBV12-3/TRBV12-4	TGTGCCAGCAGTTTGCGGCAGGGGGCTTTTTTGTATGGCTACACCTTC	CASSLRQGAFLYGYTF